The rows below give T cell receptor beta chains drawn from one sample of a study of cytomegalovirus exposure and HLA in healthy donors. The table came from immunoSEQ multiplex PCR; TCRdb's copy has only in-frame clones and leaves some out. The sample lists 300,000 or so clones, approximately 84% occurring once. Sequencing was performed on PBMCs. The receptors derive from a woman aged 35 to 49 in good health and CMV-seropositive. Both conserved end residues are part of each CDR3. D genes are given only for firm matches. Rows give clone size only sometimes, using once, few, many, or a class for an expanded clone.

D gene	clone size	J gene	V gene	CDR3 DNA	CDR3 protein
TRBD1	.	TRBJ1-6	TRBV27	TGTGCCAGCAGACCCCGGGACAGGGTTGGTTCACCCCTCCACTTT	CASRPRDRVGSPLHF
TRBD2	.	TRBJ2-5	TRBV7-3	TGTGCCAGCAGCTTAGTGGGAGGGCGCCAAGAGACCCAGTACTTC	CASSLVGGRQETQYF
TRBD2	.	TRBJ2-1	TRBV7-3	TGTGCCAGCAGCCGGGGGGTAGTCGTCAACAATGAGCAGTTCTTC	CASSRGVVVNNEQFF
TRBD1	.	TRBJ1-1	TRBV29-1	TGCAGCGTGGCCGTCAGGGACAGCAACACTGAAGCTTTCTTT	CSVAVRDSNTEAFF
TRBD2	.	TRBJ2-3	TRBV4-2	TGTGCCAGCAGCCGGGATATCACGACTAGCGGGGACCGCACAGATACGCAGTATTTT	CASSRDITTSGDRTDTQYF
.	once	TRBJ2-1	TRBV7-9	TGTGCCAGCAGCTTGATAAGTACTGATGAGCAGTTCTTC	CASSLISTDEQFF
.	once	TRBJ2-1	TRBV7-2	TGTGCCAGCAGCTTAATCTCCGGGTCTAGCGCCCCTTATTACAATGAGCAGTTCTTC	CASSLISGSSAPYYNEQFF
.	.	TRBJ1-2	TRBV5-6	TGTGCCAGCAGCTTCGATAGAGATTATGGCTACACCTTC	CASSFDRDYGYTF
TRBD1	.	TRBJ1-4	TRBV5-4	TGTGCCAGCAGCAGACAGGGTTCAACTAATGAAAAACTGTTTTTT	CASSRQGSTNEKLFF
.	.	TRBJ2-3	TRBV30	TGTGCCTGGAGTTTCCCTCCCACAGATACGCAGTATTTT	CAWSFPPTDTQYF
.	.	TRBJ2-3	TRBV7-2	TGTGCCAGCAGCTTAGCGCTGAGTGGGCCAAGAACAGATACGCAGTATTTT	CASSLALSGPRTDTQYF
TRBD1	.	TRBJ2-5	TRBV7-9	TGTGCCAGCAGCTTAACAGGGGGCCAAGAGACCCAGTACTTC	CASSLTGGQETQYF
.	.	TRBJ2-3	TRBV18	TGTGCCAGCTCACCACAGAGACTAAACACAGATACGCAGTATTTT	CASSPQRLNTDTQYF
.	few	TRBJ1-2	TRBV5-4	TGTGCCAGCAGCTGGGACACCAACTATGGCTACACCTTC	CASSWDTNYGYTF
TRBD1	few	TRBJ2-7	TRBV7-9	TGTGCCAGCAGCCAATCAGGGGGTTACTACGAGCAGTACTTC	CASSQSGGYYEQYF
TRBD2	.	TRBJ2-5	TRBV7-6	TGTGCCAGCAGCCCGGGGGGAGGGGCGCGTGAGACCCAGTACTTC	CASSPGGGARETQYF
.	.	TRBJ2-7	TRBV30	TGTGCAACATCGACTTCCGCCTACGAGCAGTACTTC	CATSTSAYEQYF